What follows is one TCR beta chain and its context. Original handling: Estimation of nucleated cell counts was performed using reference gene primer amplification. The protocol was immunoSEQ multiplex PCR, while the TCRdb copy is restricted to in-frame clones and leaves out a portion. The DNA was the basis for D and trimming; V, J and clone size are from that table. The data show tens of thousands of clones, 70% to 90% seen once. This sample was taken from a study of blood T cell repertoires in COVID-19. The overall study: The study drew acute and convalescent COVID-19 samples from the United States, Italy and Spain. Sources were T cells, B-cell-depleted T cells, or PBMCs; the material itself was cDNA or gDNA.

V lost 4 bases and J lost 4, with 14 bases in between. Germline CDR1 SGDLS, CDR2 YYNGEE. CDR3 length equals 14 residues. The specimen was peripheral blood. The origin of this receptor is a woman aged 55-70 years with acute or convalescent COVID-19. This chain links TRBV9 with TRBJ2-5; D remains ambiguous. The chain's CDR3 is CASSRAPLGETQYF. The CDR3 DNA reads as TGTGCCAGCAGCCGAGCGCCCTTGGGAGAGACCCAGTACTTC.